One sample yielded the 2 T cell receptor beta chains listed below, sequenced in a study of blood T cell repertoires in COVID-19. The table came from immunoSEQ multiplex PCR; TCRdb's copy has only in-frame clones and leaves some out. The sample yields roughly 350,000 clones, around nine tenths seen once. Sequencing was carried out using peripheral blood. The receptors were sampled from a woman aged 70-85 years with COVID-19, enrolled during active disease.

The V gene is TRBV28, the J gene TRBJ2-5; TRBD1 matches 7 bases. This CDR3 is 13 amino acids long. The V gene end was trimmed by 4 bases and the J gene end by 4 bases; junction bases not matched to a gene: 3. Per the germline V gene, CDR1 is MDHEN and CDR2 is SYDVKM. CDR3 residues: CASSYSGGETQYF. DNA for the CDR3: TGTGCCAGCAGTTATTCAGGGGGAGAGACCCAGTACTTC. Together with reference TRBV28 and TRBJ2-5, the CDR3 gives the full variable domain: DVKVTQSSRYLVKRTGEKVFLECVQDMDHENMFWYRQDPGLGLRLIYFSYDVKMKEKGDIPEGYSVSREKKERFSLILESASTNQTSMYLCASSYSGGETQYFGPGTRLLVL.

This chain uses TRBV30 with TRBJ1-2, with TRBD1 identical over 10 bases. Germline V lookup: CDR1 GTSNPN, CDR2 SVGIG (reference sequence). The V and J ends lost 0 bases and 7 bases, in that order; junction bases with no gene match: 5. The CDR3 length is 14 residues. CDR3 loop: CAWSVSGQGFGYTF. The CDR3 region has the DNA TGTGCCTGGAGTGTATCGGGACAGGGGTTTGGCTACACCTTC.